The rows below give T cell receptor beta chains drawn from one sample of a study of vaccination effects on CD4 cells after COVID-19. These TCRs are of unknown antigen specificity. The repertoire was sequenced with immunoSEQ multiplex PCR; TCRdb's copy has only in-frame clones and lacks some. The sample lists tens of thousands of clones, about three quarters occurring once. The sequencing here drew on CD4+ T cells from PBMCs cultured with HCoV-NL63 spike peptides, taken before COVID-19 vaccination. All receptors derive from a human donor who had a prior SARS-CoV-2 infection. The CDR3 runs from the conserved cysteine through the conserved F or W. The D gene is left open where the match is weak. For some rows the clone size is stated as once, few or many, or as a class when expanded; others skip it.

clone size	D gene	V gene	J gene	CDR3 DNA	CDR3 protein
-	TRBD2	TRBV19	TRBJ2-5	TGTGCCAGTAGTATAGGGCTAGCGGGGGGACAAGAGACCCAGTACTTC	CASSIGLAGGQETQYF
once	-	TRBV28	TRBJ1-4	TGTGCCAGCAGTTTAGTTTCGGATGAAAAACTGTTTTTT	CASSLVSDEKLFF
-	-	TRBV5-4	TRBJ2-3	TGTGCCAGCAGCTTCTCCGGGGTTAACACAGATACGCAGTATTTT	CASSFSGVNTDTQYF
few	-	TRBV5-1	TRBJ2-7	TGCGCCAGCAGCTTGACTATGTACGACGAGCAGTACTTC	CASSLTMYDEQYF
-	TRBD2	TRBV7-3	TRBJ2-7	TGTGCCAGCAGTGAGGGTCCCCATAGCGGGAGTGGCGAGCAGTACTTC	CASSEGPHSGSGEQYF
-	-	TRBV18	TRBJ1-2	TGTGCCAGCTCACCACCCTCGGCGAAGAACTATGGCTACACCTTC	CASSPPSAKNYGYTF
-	-	TRBV4-3	TRBJ2-2	TGCGCCAGCAGCCAAGATGCCGGGGATCGGACCGGGGAGCTGTTTTTT	CASSQDAGDRTGELFF
once	TRBD1	TRBV5-1	TRBJ1-1	TGCGCCAGCAGCCTGCAGGGGGACTACACTGAAGCTTTCTTT	CASSLQGDYTEAFF
-	-	TRBV10-3	TRBJ2-1	TGTGCCATCAGTGAGTCTCGAGTATACAATGAGCAGTTCTTC	CAISESRVYNEQFF
few	-	TRBV4-2	TRBJ2-2	TGTGCCAGCAGCCAAGATGGGAGGGGGCGAGCCGGGGAGCTGTTTTTT	CASSQDGRGRAGELFF
-	-	TRBV21-1	TRBJ1-2	TGTGCCAGCAGCAAAGAGGAAAGGGAAGGCTCTATTAACTATGGCTACACCTTC	CASSKEEREGSINYGYTF
-	TRBD1	TRBV7-3	TRBJ2-7	TGTGCCAGCAGCCGGGACAGCCAATCCTACGAGCAGTACTTC	CASSRDSQSYEQYF
-	TRBD2	TRBV11-3	TRBJ2-1	TGTGCCAGCAGCTTAGGAGCGGGAGTCAACAACAATGAGCAGTTCTTC	CASSLGAGVNNNEQFF
-	-	TRBV19	TRBJ1-2	TGTGCCAGTAGTATGATCGGGGGCCCGACCTATGGCTACACCTTC	CASSMIGGPTYGYTF
once	TRBD1	TRBV7-9	TRBJ2-7	TGTGCCAGCAGCGACAGGACAGGGGACGGCGAGCAGTACTTC	CASSDRTGDGEQYF
once	TRBD2	TRBV5-6	TRBJ2-1	TGTGCCAGCAGAACGGGACTAGCGGGAACTTACAATGAGCAGTTCTTC	CASRTGLAGTYNEQFF
few	TRBD1	TRBV7-2	TRBJ2-7	TGTGCCAGCAATTCAGGGGACAGGGACGAGCAGTACTTC	CASNSGDRDEQYF
-	TRBD2	TRBV10-3	TRBJ2-5	TGTGCCATCCTTATCGGGACTAGCGTTCAAGAGACCCAGTACTTC	CAILIGTSVQETQYF
-	TRBD2	TRBV6-2/TRBV6-3	TRBJ2-1	TGTGCCAGCAGTTACATAAGCGGGAGGGTTGAGCAGTTCTTC	CASSYISGRVEQFF
-	-	TRBV12-2	TRBJ1-1	TGTGCAAGTAGTGACACCCGGACTGAAGCTTTCTTT	CASSDTRTEAFF
few	-	TRBV7-9	TRBJ2-1	TGTGCCAGCACCCCACTAGGTACCCACTACAATGAGCAGTTCTTC	CASTPLGTHYNEQFF
-	-	TRBV4-1	TRBJ2-1	TGCGCCAGCAGCCAAGAAGGGAGAGGCAATGAGCAGTTCTTC	CASSQEGRGNEQFF
-	TRBD2	TRBV5-4	TRBJ2-7	TGTGCCAGCAGCTTGTTACTAGCGGAGACCTACGAGCAGTACTTC	CASSLLLAETYEQYF
once	TRBD2	TRBV30	TRBJ2-1	TGTGCCTGGAGAAAGCCAGCGGGATATGGAGGTGAGCAGTTCTTC	CAWRKPAGYGGEQFF